The 25 T cell receptor beta chains given below trace back to one sample, sequenced in a study of control samples from healthy donors and cancer patients. Libraries were prepared by immunoSEQ multiplex PCR; TCRdb keeps only in-frame clonotypes and omits some of them. The data contain around 75,000 clones, approximately 92% of them singletons. The source material was blood. The receptors come from a woman aged 60-75 years in good health.

This chain connects TRBV9 to TRBJ2-1; 8 positions agree with TRBD2. From germline, CDR1 is SGDLS and CDR2 YYNGEE. J was trimmed by 2 bases and V by 0 bases; bases with no gene match: 7. This CDR3 has 17 residues. The CDR3 region is CASSVGLAGGTYNEQFF. DNA of the CDR3: TGTGCCAGCAGCGTAGGACTGGCGGGAGGAACCTACAATGAGCAGTTCTTC.

The chain uses TRBV5-6 and TRBJ2-1; 9 bases agree with TRBD2. Germline values: CDR1 SGHDT, CDR2 YYEEEE. Germline trimming cut 4 bases from V and 9 bases from J; bases unmatched to any gene: 14. This CDR3 has 16 residues. Here the CDR3 reads CASSAGGGRARGEQFF. CDR3 bases: TGTGCCAGCAGCGCGGGAGGCGGGAGGGCCAGAGGTGAGCAGTTCTTC.

The chain joins TRBV3-1 (or the pseudogene TRBV3-2) to TRBJ1-6; D is unclear. CDR3 length: 18 residues. CDR1 and CDR2 from the germline V gene are LGHDT and YNNKEL (reference sequence). V was clipped by 2 bases and J by 6 bases, with 20 bases between them. CDR3 nucleotide sequence: TGTGCCAGCAGCCAAAGCCCCCCGGGAACCCAGCGTAATTCACCCCTCCACTTT. This codes for CASSQSPPGTQRNSPLHF.

The chain employs TRBV7-2 and TRBJ2-1, with a weak D call TRBD1 (5 bases). This CDR3 has 15 residues. Germline V CDR1 and CDR2: SGHTA, FQGNSA. Deletions cut 3 bases from V and 0 bases from J, with 9 bases between. DNA of the CDR3: TGTGCCAGCAGCTTTCAGGGTAGCTCCTACAATGAGCAGTTCTTC. The encoded protein is CASSFQGSSYNEQFF.

This CDR3 is CASSLREAGELFF. The CDR3 DNA is TGTGCCAGCAGCTTGCGGGAGGCCGGGGAGCTGTTTTTT. V usage is TRBV11-2 and J usage is TRBJ2-2; 8 bases map to TRBD2. This CDR3 contains 13 residues. The V gene's germline CDR1 is SGHAT and CDR2 FQNNGV. J gave up 6 bases and V 3 bases, and 0 bases lay outside the gene matches.

The chain recombines TRBV2 with TRBJ2-7; 9 positions match TRBD1. Germline CDR1 and CDR2: SNHLY and FYNNEI. J was trimmed by 3 bases and V by 9 bases; bases with no gene match: 3. This CDR3 has 12 residues. CDR3 sequence: CASGTGHYEQYF. The CDR3 region has the DNA TGTGCCAGTGGGACAGGGCACTACGAGCAGTACTTC. The full variable domain, with the rest looked up from reference TRBV2 and TRBJ2-7, is EPEVTQTPSHQVTQMGQEVILRCVPISNHLYFYWYRQILGQKVEFLVSFYNNEISEKSEIFDDQFSVERPDGSNFTLKIRSTKLEDSAMYFCASGTGHYEQYFGPGTRLTVT.

The chain joins TRBV5-1 to TRBJ2-4, with 9 nucleotides matching TRBD2. The CDR3 runs to 14 residues. Germline lookup yields CDR1 SGHRS and CDR2 YFSETQ. With 0 bases clipped from V and 6 bases from J, the junction kept 1 base outside the gene matches. The CDR3 protein is CASSLATSGNIQYF. DNA for the CDR3: TGCGCCAGCAGCTTGGCGACTAGCGGAAACATTCAGTACTTC.

V is TRBV28 and J is TRBJ1-1; no firm D call. CDR1 MDHEN and CDR2 SYDVKM come from the germline V gene. The CDR3 runs to 13 residues. Trimming stripped 4 bases from V and 2 bases from J, with 8 bases between. In DNA, the CDR3 is TGTGCCAGCAGTTCCCCAGACAACACTGAAGCTTTCTTT. It is translated as CASSSPDNTEAFF.

The V gene is TRBV18, the J gene TRBJ2-7; 11 bases map to TRBD2. The V and J ends lost 3 bases and 3 bases, in that order; junction bases with no gene match: 16. The CDR3 sequence is 19 residues long. Looked up from germline, CDR1 is KGHSH and CDR2 is LQKENI. Written as DNA, the CDR3 is TGTGCCAGCTCACCCACTAGCGGGAGTAGTCAAGGAATGCTCTACGAGCAGTACTTC. This gives the protein CASSPTSGSSQGMLYEQYF.

The chain couples TRBV7-8 to TRBJ1-5; TRBD1 is a possible D gene (6 bases). The CDR3 consists of 15 residues. Germline loops: CDR1 SGHVS, CDR2 FQNEAQ. V was clipped by 0 bases and J by 3 bases, with 9 bases between them. The CDR3 loop reads CASSLAGQINQPQHF. The DNA for the CDR3 is TGTGCCAGCAGCTTAGCAGGACAGATCAATCAGCCCCAGCATTTT. The variable domain in full, with the rest retrieved from reference TRBV7-8 and TRBJ1-5, is GAGVSQSPRYKVAKRGQDVALRCDPISGHVSLFWYQQALGQGPEFLTYFQNEAQLDKSGLPSDRFFAERPEGSVSTLKIQRTQQEDSAVYLCASSLAGQINQPQHFGDGTRLSIL.

This chain uses TRBV5-1 with TRBJ1-1; no definite D call. The germline V and J ends were trimmed by 3 bases and 0 bases, with 6 bases remaining between them. The germline V gene encodes CDR1 SGHRS and CDR2 YFSETQ. The CDR3 is made up of 13 amino acids. CDR3 loop: CASSYRLNTEAFF. For the CDR3, the DNA is TGCGCCAGCAGCTATCGTCTGAACACTGAAGCTTTCTTT.

CDR3 bases: TGTGCCAGCATCCTAGAGGGACTAGCGGGCTACGAGCAGTACTTC. Protein: CASILEGLAGYEQYF. V and J are TRBV6-5 and TRBJ2-7; 12 bases align to TRBD2. CDR3 size: 15 residues. Germline loops: CDR1 MNHEY, CDR2 SVGAGI. Germline trimming cut 7 bases from V and 3 bases from J; bases unmatched to any gene: 7.

The V gene is TRBV19, the J gene TRBJ2-7; 8 positions agree with TRBD1. Germline assignment: CDR1 LNHDA and CDR2 SQIVND (reference sequence). Trimming removed 3 bases from V and 2 bases from J; junction bases left unmatched: 6. The CDR3 is 15 residues long. CDR3 DNA sequence: TGTGCCAGTAGTATTTCACAGGGGGGCGCCTACGAGCAGTACTTC. It specifies CASSISQGGAYEQYF.

Within the sample, this clone is medium-sized. The chain links TRBV9 to TRBJ2-1, with D perhaps TRBD2 (6 bases). CDR3 size: 15 residues. Germline lookup yields CDR1 SGDLS and CDR2 YYNGEE. The ends were cut back, 2 bases at V and 1 base at J, with 10 bases in the middle. CDR3 loop: CASSVRDSSYNEQFF. In nucleotides, the CDR3 is TGTGCCAGCAGCGTCCGGGACTCATCCTACAATGAGCAGTTCTTC. Drawing the rest from reference TRBV9 and TRBJ2-1, the complete variable domain is DSGVTQTPKHLITATGQRVTLRCSPRSGDLSVYWYQQSLDQGLQFLIQYYNGEERAKGNILERFSAQQFPDLHSELNLSSLELGDSALYFCASSVRDSSYNEQFFGPGTRLTVL.

The chain couples TRBV4-2 to TRBJ2-1; 9 nucleotides match TRBD2. Germline CDR1 LGHNA, CDR2 YNFKEQ. V dropped 6 bases and J dropped 4; count of bases not matched to a gene: 7. This CDR3 comprises 15 residues. The CDR3 here is CASSLSSGTYNEQFF. The CDR3 DNA is TGTGCCAGCAGTCTATCTAGCGGGACTTACAATGAGCAGTTCTTC.

The rearrangement links TRBV7-9 to TRBJ2-5; 9 bases agree with TRBD1. Looked up from germline, CDR1 is SEHNR and CDR2 is FQNEAQ (reference sequence). The CDR3 runs to 13 residues. Trimming at V came to 5 bases and at J to 5 bases, leaving 3 bases not matched to a gene. For the CDR3, the DNA is TGTGCCAGCAGCACACAGGGGGCTGAGACCCAGTACTTC. This translates into CASSTQGAETQYF.

To note about this clone: A read error may account for a junction end that differs from germline. The chain has TRBV5-1 and TRBJ2-1; TRBD2 aligns across 13 bases. CDR3 length equals 16 residues. Germline V gives CDR1 SGHRS, CDR2 YFSETQ. CDR3 in DNA: TGCGCCAGCAGGTTGGGGACTAGCGGGACAGTCCATGAGCAGTTCTTC. Encoded protein: CASRLGTSGTVHEQFF.

V and J are TRBV19 and TRBJ2-7; 12 nucleotides match TRBD2. CDR1 and CDR2 (germline): LNHDA, SQIVND (reference sequence). The CDR3 is 14 amino acids. The V and J ends lost 1 base and 7 bases, in that order; junction bases with no gene match: 2. In nucleotides, the CDR3 is TGTGCCAGTAGTATAGGCCTAGCGGGAGGGGAGCAGTACTTC. It encodes CASSIGLAGGEQYF.

The rearrangement links TRBV18 to TRBJ1-1, with D possibly being TRBD1 (5 bases). Germline CDR1 reads KGHSH; CDR2 reads LQKENI. Trimming pared 5 bases from V and 0 bases from J, leaving 13 bases between. This CDR3 is 15 amino acids long. For the CDR3, the DNA is TGTGCCAGCTCAGAAAGACAGCTTATGAACACTGAAGCTTTCTTT. Protein: CASSERQLMNTEAFF.

The genes are TRBV30 and TRBJ1-2, with D possibly being TRBD1 (6 bases). The germline gives CDR1 GTSNPN, CDR2 SVGIG (reference sequence). The CDR3 spans 14 residues. Between the trimmed V and J ends, which lost 1 base and 4 bases, there was a span of 13 bases. The CDR3 sequence: CAWSALTGGYGYTF. CDR3 sequence (DNA): TGTGCCTGGAGTGCCCTGACAGGCGGCTATGGCTACACCTTC.

V is TRBV7-2 and J is TRBJ1-5, with a tentative D call TRBD1 (6 bases). CDR1 is SGHTA and CDR2 is FQGNSA in the germline V gene. This CDR3 has 14 amino acids. Between the trimmed V and J ends, which lost 5 bases and 2 bases, there was a span of 10 bases. CDR3 sequence: CASSARQGNQPQHF. The CDR3, as DNA: TGTGCCAGCAGCGCCCGACAGGGCAATCAGCCCCAGCATTTT.

This chain uses TRBV7-7 with TRBJ2-2; D may be TRBD2 (8 bases). The CDR3 consists of 19 residues. The V gene's germline CDR1 is SSHAT and CDR2 FNYEAQ (reference sequence). V lost 11 bases and J 2 bases, leaving 30 bases between the germline ends. The CDR3 spells CAPGEIWPGGGPNTGELFF. In nucleotides, the CDR3 is TGTGCCCCGGGGGAAATTTGGCCGGGAGGGGGCCCTAACACCGGGGAGCTGTTTTTT. Filled out from reference TRBV7-7 and TRBJ2-2, the complete variable domain reads GAGVSQSPRYKVTKRGQDVTLRCDPISSHATLYWYQQALGQGPEFLTYFNYEAQPDKSGLPSDRFSAERPEGSISTLTIQRTEQRDSAMYRCAPGEIWPGGGPNTGELFFGEGSRLTVL.

This sequence joins TRBV28 and TRBJ1-2; D might be TRBD1 (5 bases). V lost 1 base and J lost 5, with 14 bases in between. Germline V gives CDR1 MDHEN, CDR2 SYDVKM. CDR3 size: 15 residues. This CDR3 reads CASSLLRGAWYGYTF. The CDR3 DNA sequence: TGTGCCAGCAGTTTATTGCGAGGGGCATGGTATGGCTACACCTTC.

V is TRBV3-1 (or the pseudogene TRBV3-2) and J is TRBJ2-1, with 7 bases fitting TRBD2. CDR1 and CDR2 (germline): LGHDT, YNNKEL (reference sequence). The ends lost 2 bases at V and 15 bases at J; junction bases unmatched: 4. The CDR3 loop spans 11 amino acids. This chain's CDR3 is CASSQKRDGFF. The CDR3 nucleotides are TGTGCCAGCAGCCAAAAGCGGGATGGGTTCTTC.

The chain has TRBV11-2 and TRBJ2-7; D perhaps matches TRBD1 (5 bases). The germline V gene has CDR1 SGHAT and CDR2 FQNNGV. V was cut by 0 bases and J by 3 bases, with 12 bases left in between. This CDR3 is 15 amino acids long. CDR3 residues: CASSLDWGSHYEQYF. The CDR3 coding sequence is TGTGCCAGCAGCTTAGATTGGGGCAGTCACTACGAGCAGTACTTC.